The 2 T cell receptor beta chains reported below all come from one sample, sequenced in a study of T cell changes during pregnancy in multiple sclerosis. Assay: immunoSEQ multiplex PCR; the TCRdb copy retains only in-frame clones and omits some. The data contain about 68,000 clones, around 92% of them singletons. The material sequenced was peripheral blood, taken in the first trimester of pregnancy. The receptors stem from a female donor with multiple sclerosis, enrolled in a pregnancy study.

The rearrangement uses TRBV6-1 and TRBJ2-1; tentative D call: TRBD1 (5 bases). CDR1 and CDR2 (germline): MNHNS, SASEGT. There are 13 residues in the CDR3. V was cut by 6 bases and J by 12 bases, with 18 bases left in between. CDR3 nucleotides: TGTGCCAGCAGGTCCACAGGACCACAACGGCAGTTCTTC. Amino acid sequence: CASRSTGPQRQFF.

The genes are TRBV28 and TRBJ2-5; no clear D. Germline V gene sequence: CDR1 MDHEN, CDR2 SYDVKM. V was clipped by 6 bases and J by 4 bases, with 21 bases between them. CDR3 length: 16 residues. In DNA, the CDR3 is TGTGCCAGCAGCCCCGGTGGGCCCACCCCGAGAGAGACCCAGTACTTC. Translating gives CASSPGGPTPRETQYF.